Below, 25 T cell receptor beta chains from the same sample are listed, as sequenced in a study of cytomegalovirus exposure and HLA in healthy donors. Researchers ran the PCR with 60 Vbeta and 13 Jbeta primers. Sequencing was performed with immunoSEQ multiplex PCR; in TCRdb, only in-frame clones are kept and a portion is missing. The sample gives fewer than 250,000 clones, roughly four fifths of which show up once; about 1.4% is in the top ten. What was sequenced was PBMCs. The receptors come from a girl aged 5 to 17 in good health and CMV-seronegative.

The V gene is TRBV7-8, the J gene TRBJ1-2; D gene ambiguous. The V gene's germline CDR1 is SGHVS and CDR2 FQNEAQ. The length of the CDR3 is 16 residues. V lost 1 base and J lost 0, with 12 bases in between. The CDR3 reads CASSLGADYTNYGYTF. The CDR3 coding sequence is TGTGCCAGCAGCTTAGGGGCAGATTACACTAACTATGGCTACACCTTC.

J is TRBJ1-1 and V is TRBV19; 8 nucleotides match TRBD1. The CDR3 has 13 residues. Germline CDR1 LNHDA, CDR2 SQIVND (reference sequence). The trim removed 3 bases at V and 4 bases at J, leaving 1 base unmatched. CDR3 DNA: TGTGCCAGTAGTATTGGGACAGGCACTGAAGCTTTCTTT. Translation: CASSIGTGTEAFF. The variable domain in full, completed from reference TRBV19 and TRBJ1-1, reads DGGITQSPKYLFRKEGQNVTLSCEQNLNHDAMYWYRQDPGQGLRLIYYSQIVNDFQKGDIAEGYSVSREKKESFPLTVTSAQKNPTAFYLCASSIGTGTEAFFGQGTRLTVV.

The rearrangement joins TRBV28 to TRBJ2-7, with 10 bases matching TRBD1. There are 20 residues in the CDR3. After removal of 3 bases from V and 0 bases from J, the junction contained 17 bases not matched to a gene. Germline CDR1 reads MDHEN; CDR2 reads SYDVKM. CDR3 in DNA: TGTGCCAGCAGTTTGTCAGCGGGACAGGGGAAGTTAGGGAGCTCCTACGAGCAGTACTTC. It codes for CASSLSAGQGKLGSSYEQYF.

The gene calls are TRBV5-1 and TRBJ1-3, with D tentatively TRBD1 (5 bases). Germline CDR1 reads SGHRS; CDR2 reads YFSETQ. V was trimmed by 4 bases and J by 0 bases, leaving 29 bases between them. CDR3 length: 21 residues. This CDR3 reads CASSPSPTTVRQRNSGNTIYF. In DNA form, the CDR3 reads TGCGCCAGCAGCCCCTCCCCCACTACGGTACGACAGAGAAACTCTGGAAACACCATATATTTT.

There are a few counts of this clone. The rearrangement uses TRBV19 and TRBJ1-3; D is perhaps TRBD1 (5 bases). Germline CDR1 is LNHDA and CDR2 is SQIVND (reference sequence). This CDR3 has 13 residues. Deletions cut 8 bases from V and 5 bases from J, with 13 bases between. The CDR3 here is CASHHGGRNTIYF. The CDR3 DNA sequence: TGTGCCAGTCACCACGGGGGAAGAAACACCATATATTTT.

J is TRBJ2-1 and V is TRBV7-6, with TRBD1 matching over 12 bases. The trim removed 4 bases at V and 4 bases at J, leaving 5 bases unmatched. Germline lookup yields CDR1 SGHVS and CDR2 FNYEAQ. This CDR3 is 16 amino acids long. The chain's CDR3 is CASSSPGQGAYNEQFF. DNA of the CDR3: TGTGCCAGCAGCTCACCGGGACAGGGGGCATACAATGAGCAGTTCTTC.

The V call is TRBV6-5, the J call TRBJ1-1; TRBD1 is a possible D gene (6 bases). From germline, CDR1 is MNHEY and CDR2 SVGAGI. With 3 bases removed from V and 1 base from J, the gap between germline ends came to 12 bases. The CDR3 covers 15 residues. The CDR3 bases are TGTGCCAGCAGTTATTCCGGGACATCGAACACTGAAGCTTTCTTT. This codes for CASSYSGTSNTEAFF.

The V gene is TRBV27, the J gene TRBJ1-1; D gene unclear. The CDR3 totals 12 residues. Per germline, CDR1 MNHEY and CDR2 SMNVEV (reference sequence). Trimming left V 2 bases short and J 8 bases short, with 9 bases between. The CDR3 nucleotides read TGTGCCAGCAGTTTAGTGAGGGAAGAAGCTTTCTTT. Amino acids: CASSLVREEAFF.

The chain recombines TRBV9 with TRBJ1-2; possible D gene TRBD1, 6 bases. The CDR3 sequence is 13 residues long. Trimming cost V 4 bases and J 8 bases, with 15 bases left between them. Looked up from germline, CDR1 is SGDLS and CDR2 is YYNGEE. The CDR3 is CASSQGSREGYTF. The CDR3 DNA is TGTGCCAGCAGCCAGGGGTCCCGCGAGGGCTACACCTTC.

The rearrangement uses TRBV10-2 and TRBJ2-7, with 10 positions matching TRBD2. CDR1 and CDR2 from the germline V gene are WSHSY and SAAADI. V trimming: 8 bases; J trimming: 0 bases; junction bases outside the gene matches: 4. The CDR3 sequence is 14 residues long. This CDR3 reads CASRSGRGSYEQYF. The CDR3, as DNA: TGCGCCAGCCGAAGCGGGAGGGGCTCCTACGAGCAGTACTTC.

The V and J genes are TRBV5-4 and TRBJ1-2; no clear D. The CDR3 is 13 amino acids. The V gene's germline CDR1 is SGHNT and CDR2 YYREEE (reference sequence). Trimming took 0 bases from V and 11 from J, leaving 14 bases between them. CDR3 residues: CASSLGVAQRYTF. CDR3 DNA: TGTGCCAGCAGCTTGGGAGTGGCCCAGAGGTACACCTTC.

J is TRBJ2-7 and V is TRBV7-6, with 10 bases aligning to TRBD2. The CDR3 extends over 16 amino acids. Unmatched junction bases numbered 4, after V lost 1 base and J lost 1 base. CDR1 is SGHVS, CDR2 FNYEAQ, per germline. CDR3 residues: CASSLEASGGSYEQYF. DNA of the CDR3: TGTGCCAGCAGCTTAGAGGCTAGCGGGGGTTCCTACGAGCAGTACTTC.

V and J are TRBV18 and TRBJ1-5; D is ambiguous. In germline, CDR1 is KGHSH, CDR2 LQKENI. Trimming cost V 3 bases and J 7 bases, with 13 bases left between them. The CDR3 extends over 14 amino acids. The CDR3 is CASSPDVEGQPQHF. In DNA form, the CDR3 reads TGTGCCAGCTCACCCGACGTCGAGGGCCAGCCCCAGCATTTT.

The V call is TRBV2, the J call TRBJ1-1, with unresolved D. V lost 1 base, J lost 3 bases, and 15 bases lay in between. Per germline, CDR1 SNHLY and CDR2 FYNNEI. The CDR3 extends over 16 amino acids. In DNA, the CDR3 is TGTGCCAGCAGTGAAGGGGATCCGAGGAGGGACACTGAAGCTTTCTTT. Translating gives CASSEGDPRRDTEAFF.

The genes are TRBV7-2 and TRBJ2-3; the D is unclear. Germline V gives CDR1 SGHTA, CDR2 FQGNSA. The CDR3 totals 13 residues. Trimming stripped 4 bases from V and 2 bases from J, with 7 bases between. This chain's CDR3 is CASSSYLTDTQYF. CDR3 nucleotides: TGTGCCAGCAGCTCGTATCTCACAGATACGCAGTATTTT.

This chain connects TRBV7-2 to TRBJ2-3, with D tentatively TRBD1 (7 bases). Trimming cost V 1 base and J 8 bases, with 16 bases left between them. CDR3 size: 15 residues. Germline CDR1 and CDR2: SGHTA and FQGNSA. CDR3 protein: CASSLGSIQGGTQYF. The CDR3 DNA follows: TGTGCCAGCAGCTTAGGCTCTATCCAGGGGGGTACGCAGTATTTT.

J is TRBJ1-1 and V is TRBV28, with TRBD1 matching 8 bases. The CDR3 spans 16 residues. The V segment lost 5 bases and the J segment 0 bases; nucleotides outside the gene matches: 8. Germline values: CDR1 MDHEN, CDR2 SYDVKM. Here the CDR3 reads CASSLRTGILNTEAFF. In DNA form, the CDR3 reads TGTGCCAGCAGTCTCCGGACAGGGATTTTGAACACTGAAGCTTTCTTT.

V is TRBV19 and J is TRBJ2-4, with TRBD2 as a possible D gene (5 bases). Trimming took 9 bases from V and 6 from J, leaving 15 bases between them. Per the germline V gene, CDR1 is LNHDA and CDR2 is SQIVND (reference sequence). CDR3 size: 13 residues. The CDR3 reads CASGDRAGNIQYF. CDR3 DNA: TGTGCCAGCGGGGATCGCGCGGGAAACATTCAGTACTTC.

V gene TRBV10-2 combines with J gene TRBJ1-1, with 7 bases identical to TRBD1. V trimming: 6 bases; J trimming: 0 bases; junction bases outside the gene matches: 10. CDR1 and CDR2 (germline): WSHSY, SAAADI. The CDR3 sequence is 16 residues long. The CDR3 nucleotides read TGCGCCAGCAGCCGGCAGGGGGGTGCTATGAACACTGAAGCTTTCTTT. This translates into CASSRQGGAMNTEAFF.

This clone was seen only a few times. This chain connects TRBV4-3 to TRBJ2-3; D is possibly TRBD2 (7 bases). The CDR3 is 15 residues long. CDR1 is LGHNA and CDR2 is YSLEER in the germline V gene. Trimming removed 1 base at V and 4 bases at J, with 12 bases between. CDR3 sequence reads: CASSQGGGPADTQYF. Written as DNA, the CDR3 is TGCGCCAGCAGCCAAGGGGGGGGGCCGGCAGATACGCAGTATTTT.

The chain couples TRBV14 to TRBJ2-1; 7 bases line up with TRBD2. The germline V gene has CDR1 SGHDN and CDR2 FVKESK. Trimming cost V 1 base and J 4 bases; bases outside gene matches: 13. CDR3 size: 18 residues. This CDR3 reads CASSQVITPSGNYNEQFF. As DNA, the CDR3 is TGTGCCAGCAGCCAAGTTATCACCCCAAGCGGGAATTACAATGAGCAGTTCTTC.

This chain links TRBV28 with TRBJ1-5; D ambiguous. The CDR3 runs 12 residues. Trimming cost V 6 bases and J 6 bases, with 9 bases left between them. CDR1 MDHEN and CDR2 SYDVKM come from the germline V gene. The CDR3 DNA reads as TGTGCCAGCAGCGGAGGTCTTCAGCCCCAGCATTTT. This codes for CASSGGLQPQHF.

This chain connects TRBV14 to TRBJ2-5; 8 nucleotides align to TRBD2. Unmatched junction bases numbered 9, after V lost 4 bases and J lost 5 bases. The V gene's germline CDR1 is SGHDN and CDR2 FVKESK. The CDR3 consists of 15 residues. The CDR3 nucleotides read TGTGCCAGCAGCCGGGGCCTGACTAGCGTTGAGACCCAGTACTTC. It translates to CASSRGLTSVETQYF.

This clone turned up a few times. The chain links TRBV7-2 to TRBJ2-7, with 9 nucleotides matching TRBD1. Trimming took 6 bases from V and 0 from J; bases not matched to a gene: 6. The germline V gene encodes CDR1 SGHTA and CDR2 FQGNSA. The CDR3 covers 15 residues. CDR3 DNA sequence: TGTGCCAGCAGACTAGGGACAGGGTCCTCCTACGAGCAGTACTTC. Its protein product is CASRLGTGSSYEQYF.

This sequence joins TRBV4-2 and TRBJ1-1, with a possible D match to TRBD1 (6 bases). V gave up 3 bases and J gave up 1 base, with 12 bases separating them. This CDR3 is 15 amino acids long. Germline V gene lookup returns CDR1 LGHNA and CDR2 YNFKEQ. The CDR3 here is CASSQTIQGNTEAFF. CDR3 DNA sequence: TGTGCCAGCAGCCAGACGATACAGGGGAACACTGAAGCTTTCTTT.